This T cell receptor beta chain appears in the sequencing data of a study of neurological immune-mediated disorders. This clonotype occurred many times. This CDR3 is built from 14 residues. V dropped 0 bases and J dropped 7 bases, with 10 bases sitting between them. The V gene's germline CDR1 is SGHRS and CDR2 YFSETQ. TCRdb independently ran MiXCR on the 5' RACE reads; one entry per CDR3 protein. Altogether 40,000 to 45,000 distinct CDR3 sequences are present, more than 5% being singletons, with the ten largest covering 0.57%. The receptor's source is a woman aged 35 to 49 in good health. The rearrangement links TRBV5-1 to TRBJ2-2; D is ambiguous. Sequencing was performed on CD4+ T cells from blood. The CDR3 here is CASSLEQANGELFF. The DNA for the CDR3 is TGCGCCAGCAGCTTGGAGCAGGCGAACGGGGAGCTGTTTTTT. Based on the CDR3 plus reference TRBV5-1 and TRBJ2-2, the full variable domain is KAGVTQTPRYLIKTRGQQVTLSCSPISGHRSVSWYQQTPGQGLQFLFEYFSETQRNKGNFPGRFSGRQFSNSRSEMNVSTLELGDSALYLCASSLEQANGELFFGEGSRLTVL.